This T cell receptor (beta chain) was obtained from a study of shared T cell receptors in the human thymus. This clone was observed once. The CDR3 extends over 17 amino acids. V gave up 3 bases and J gave up 6 bases, with 18 bases separating them. Looked up from germline, CDR1 is LNHDA and CDR2 is SQIVND (reference sequence). Produced via immunoSEQ multiplex PCR; TCRdb's table is partial and in-frame only. The sample holds some 700,000 clones, 75% to 90% seen once. These data were also reused for a study on human thymus T cells. From that study: The study used thymus tissue resected during corrective heart surgery. Related studies noted strongly shared thymic repertoires across unrelated people.

The sequencing input was thymocytes. This clonotype was obtained from a girl under three years old with a congenital heart defect. The J gene is TRBJ1-6, the V gene TRBV19, with D possibly matching TRBD1 (6 bases). The CDR3 DNA reads TGTGCCAGTAGTATTACTCCGGGGGGGGCCCCTAATTCACCCCTCCACTTT. Residues: CASSITPGGAPNSPLHF.